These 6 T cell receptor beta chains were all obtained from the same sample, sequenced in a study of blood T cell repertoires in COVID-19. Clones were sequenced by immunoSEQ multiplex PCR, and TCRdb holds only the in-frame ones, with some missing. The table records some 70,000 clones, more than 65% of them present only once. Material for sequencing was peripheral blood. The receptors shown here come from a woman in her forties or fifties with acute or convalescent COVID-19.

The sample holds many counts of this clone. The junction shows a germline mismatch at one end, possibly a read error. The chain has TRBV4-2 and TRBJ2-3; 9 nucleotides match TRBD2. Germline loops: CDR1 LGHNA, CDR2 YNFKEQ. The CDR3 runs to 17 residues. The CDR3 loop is CASSQDGGGTSRDTQYF. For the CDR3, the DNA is TGTGCCAGCAGCCAAGATGGGGGGGGGACTAGCAGAGATACGCAGTATTTT.

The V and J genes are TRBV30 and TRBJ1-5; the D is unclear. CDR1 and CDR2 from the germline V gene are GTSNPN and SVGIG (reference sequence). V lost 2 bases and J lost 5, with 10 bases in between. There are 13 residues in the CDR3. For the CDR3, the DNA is TGTGCCTGGAGTTCAGGTCTGGATCAGCCCCAGCATTTT. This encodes CAWSSGLDQPQHF.

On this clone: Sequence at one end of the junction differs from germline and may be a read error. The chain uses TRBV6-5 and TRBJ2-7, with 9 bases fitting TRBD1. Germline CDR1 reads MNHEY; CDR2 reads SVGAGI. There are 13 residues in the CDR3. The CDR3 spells CASSTYPGQGPTF. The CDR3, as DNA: TGTGCCAGCAGTACATACCCGGGACAGGGTCCCACCTTC.

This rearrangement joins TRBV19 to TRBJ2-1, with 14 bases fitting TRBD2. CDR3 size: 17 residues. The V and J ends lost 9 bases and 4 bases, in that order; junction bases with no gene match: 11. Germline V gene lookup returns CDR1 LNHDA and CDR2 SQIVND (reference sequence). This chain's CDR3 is CASVSTSGGAGYNEQFF. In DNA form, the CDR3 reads TGTGCCAGCGTCTCGACTAGCGGGGGGGCCGGGTACAATGAGCAGTTCTTC.

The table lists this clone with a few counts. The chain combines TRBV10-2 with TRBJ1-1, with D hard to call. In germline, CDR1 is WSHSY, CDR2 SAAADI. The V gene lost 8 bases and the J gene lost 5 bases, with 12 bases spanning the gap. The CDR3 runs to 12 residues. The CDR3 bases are TGCGCCAGCGGAGGAGGTTGGACTGAAGCTTTCTTT. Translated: CASGGGWTEAFF.

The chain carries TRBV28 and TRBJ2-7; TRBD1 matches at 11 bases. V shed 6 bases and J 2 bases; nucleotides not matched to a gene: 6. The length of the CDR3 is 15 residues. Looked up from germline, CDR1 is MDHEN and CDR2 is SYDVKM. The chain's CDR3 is CASSKDRGPPYEQYF. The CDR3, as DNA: TGTGCCAGCAGCAAGGACAGGGGGCCCCCCTACGAGCAGTACTTC. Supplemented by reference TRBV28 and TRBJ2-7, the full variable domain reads DVKVTQSSRYLVKRTGEKVFLECVQDMDHENMFWYRQDPGLGLRLIYFSYDVKMKEKGDIPEGYSVSREKKERFSLILESASTNQTSMYLCASSKDRGPPYEQYFGPGTRLTVT.